This TCR beta chain is from a study of T cell repertoires in cytomegalovirus infection. Study observations and caveats: Clonotypes of TCR beta that were HLA-C-restricted and CMV-specific dominated the ex vivo response.

This clonotype was seen repeatedly, ten times or more. Its antigen is as yet unknown. Germline assignment: CDR1 SGHTA and CDR2 FQGNSA. V lost 7 bases, J lost 4 bases, and 14 bases lay in between. This CDR3 is 14 amino acids long. Each CDR3 protein gets one entry after TCRdb re-called the reads with MiXCR. Of hundreds of thousands of distinct CDR3 sequences listed, approximately 31% are singletons. J is TRBJ2-1 and V is TRBV7-2; no clear D gene. Sequences were obtained from PBMCs. The clonotype was recovered from a human donor in good health (CMV status not recorded). Some clones in this sample may be carry-over from other donors' samples. CDR3 amino acids: CASTRPPSYNEQFF. The CDR3 DNA reads as TGTGCCAGCACCCGCCCCCCCTCTTACAATGAGCAGTTCTTC.